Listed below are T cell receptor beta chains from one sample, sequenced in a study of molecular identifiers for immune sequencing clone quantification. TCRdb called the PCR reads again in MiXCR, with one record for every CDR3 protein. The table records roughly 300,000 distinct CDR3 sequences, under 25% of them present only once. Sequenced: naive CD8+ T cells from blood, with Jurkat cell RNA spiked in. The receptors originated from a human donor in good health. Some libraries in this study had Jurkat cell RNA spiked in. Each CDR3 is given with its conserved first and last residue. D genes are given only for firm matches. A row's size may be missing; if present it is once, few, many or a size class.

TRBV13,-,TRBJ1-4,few,CASSYNGEKLFF,TGTGCCAGCAGTTACAACGGTGAAAAACTGTTTTTT
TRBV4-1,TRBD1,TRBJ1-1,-,CASSHRQGGRTEAFF,TGCGCCAGCAGCCATCGACAGGGGGGACGCACTGAAGCTTTCTTT
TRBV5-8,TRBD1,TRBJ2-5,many,CASSFDQGGQGETQYF,TGTGCCAGCAGCTTTGATCAGGGAGGACAGGGAGAGACCCAGTACTTC
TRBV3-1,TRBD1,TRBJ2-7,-,CASSQRPGQGALSYEQYF,TGTGCCAGCAGCCAACGCCCGGGACAGGGGGCGTTAAGCTACGAGCAGTACTTC
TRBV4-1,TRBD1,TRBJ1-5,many,CASSPLGTGEIQPQHF,TGCGCCAGCAGCCCGCTAGGGACAGGGGAGATTCAGCCCCAGCATTTT
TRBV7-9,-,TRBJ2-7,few,CASSAGAPYEQYF,TGTGCCAGCAGCGCGGGTGCTCCCTACGAGCAGTACTTC
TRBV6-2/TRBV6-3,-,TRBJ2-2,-,CASRPTLTGELFF,TGTGCCAGCAGGCCAACCCTAACCGGGGAGCTGTTTTTT
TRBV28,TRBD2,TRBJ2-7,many,CASSSANLESGGTYEQYF,TGTGCCAGCAGTTCTGCCAACCTGGAGAGCGGGGGGACCTACGAGCAGTACTTC
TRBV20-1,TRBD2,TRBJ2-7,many,CSARVTGLAYEQYF,TGCAGTGCTAGAGTCACGGGACTAGCCTACGAGCAGTACTTC
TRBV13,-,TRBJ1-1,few,CASSPIGMMSGDTEAFF,TGTGCCAGCAGCCCCATCGGGATGATGAGCGGGGACACTGAAGCTTTCTTT
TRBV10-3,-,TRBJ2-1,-,CAISEAEQGLDEQFF,TGTGCCATCAGTGAGGCTGAACAGGGACTGGATGAGCAGTTCTTC
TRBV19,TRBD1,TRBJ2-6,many,CASSMYSGTGPGANVLTF,TGTGCCAGTAGTATGTACTCCGGGACAGGGCCCGGGGCCAACGTCCTGACTTTC
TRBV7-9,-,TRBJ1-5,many,CASSSNFDQPQHF,TGTGCCAGCAGCTCAAATTTCGATCAGCCCCAGCATTTT
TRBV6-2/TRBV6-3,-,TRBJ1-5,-,CAGSGTWGNQPQHF,TGTGCCGGCAGTGGGACCTGGGGCAATCAGCCCCAGCATTTT
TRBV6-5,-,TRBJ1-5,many,CASSYRGDQPQHF,TGTGCCAGCAGTTACCGGGGGGATCAGCCCCAGCATTTT
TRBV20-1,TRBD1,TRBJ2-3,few,CSAISGGTLDTQYF,TGCAGTGCTATATCAGGGGGCACCTTGGATACGCAGTATTTT
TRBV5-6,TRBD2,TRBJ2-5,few,CASLRGGEFQETQYF,TGTGCCAGCCTTCGGGGGGGGGAATTCCAAGAGACCCAGTACTTC
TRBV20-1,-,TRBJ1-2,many,CSARNSKNYGYTF,TGCAGTGCTCGCAACAGTAAAAACTATGGCTACACCTTC
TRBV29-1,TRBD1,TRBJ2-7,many,CSVEDPAGGGYEQYF,TGCAGCGTTGAAGATCCGGCAGGGGGCGGGTACGAGCAGTACTTC
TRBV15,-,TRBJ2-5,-,CATSGGIEDPTQYF,TGTGCCACCAGCGGAGGGATTGAAGACCCAACCCAGTACTTC
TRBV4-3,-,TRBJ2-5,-,CASSQDWIATSLEAQYF,TGCGCCAGCAGCCAAGATTGGATAGCGACAAGTTTAGAGGCCCAGTACTTC
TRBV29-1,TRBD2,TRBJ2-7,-,CSVESGRSSYEQYF,TGCAGCGTTGAGAGCGGGAGGTCCTCCTACGAGCAGTACTTC
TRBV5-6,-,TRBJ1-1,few,CASSLDPGYTGAFF,TGTGCCAGCAGCTTGGATCCGGGTTACACTGGAGCTTTCTTT
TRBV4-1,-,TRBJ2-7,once,CDSSQEAPRYHEQYF,TGCGACAGCAGCCAAGAGGCCCCACGGTACCACGAGCAGTACTTC
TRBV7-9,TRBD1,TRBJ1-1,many,CASSAQTGGHTEAFF,TGTGCCAGCAGCGCCCAGACAGGGGGCCACACTGAAGCTTTCTTT
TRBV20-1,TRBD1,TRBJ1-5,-,CSASPTRQGVWRSNQPQHF,TGCAGTGCTAGTCCTACCCGGCAGGGGGTTTGGAGGAGCAATCAGCCCCAGCATTTT
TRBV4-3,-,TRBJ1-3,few,CASSQDHRQRGNTIYF,TGCGCCAGCAGCCAAGATCATCGTCAGCGGGGAAACACCATATATTTT
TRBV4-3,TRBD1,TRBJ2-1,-,CASSQSPGTGRNEQFF,TGCGCCAGCAGCCAGAGTCCCGGGACAGGTAGGAATGAGCAGTTCTTC